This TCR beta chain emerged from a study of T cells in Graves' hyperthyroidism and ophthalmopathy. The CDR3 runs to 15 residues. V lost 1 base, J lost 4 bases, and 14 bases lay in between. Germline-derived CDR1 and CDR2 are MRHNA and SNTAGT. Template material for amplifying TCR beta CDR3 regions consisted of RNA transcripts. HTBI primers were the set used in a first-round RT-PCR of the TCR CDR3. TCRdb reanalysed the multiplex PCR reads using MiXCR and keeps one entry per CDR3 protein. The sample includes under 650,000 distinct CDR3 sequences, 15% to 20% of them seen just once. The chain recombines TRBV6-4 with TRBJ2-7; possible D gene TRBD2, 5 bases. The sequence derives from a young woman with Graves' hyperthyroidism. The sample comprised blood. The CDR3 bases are TGTGCCAGCAGTGACTGTCAGGAGGAGGAATACGAGCAGTACTTC. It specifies CASSDCQEEEYEQYF.